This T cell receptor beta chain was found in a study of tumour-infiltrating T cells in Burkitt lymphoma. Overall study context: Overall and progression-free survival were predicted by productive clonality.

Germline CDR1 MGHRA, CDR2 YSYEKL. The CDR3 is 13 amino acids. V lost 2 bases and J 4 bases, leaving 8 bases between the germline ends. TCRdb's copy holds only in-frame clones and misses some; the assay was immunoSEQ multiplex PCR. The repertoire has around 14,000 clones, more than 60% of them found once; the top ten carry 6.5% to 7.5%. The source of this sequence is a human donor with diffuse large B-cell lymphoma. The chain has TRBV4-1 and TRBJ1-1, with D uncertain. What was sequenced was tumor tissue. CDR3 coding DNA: TGCGCCAGCAGCCAATGGGAAGGCACTGAAGCTTTCTTT. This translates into CASSQWEGTEAFF.